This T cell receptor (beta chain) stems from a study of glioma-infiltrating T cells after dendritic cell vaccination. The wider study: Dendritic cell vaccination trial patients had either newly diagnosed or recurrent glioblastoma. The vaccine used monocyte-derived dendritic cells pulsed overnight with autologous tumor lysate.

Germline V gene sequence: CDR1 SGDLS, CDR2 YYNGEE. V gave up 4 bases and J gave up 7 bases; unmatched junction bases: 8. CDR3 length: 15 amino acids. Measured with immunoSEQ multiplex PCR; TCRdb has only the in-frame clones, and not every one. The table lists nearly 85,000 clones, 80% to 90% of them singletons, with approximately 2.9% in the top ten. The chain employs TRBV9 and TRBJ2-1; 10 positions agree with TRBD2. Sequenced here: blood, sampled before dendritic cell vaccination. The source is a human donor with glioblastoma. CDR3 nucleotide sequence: TGTGCCAGCAGCACAGAGGGACTAGCGATGAATGAGCAGTTCTTC. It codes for CASSTEGLAMNEQFF.